This T cell receptor (beta chain) comes out of a study of T cell repertoires in cytomegalovirus infection. Study-wide background: Indications of both CMV infection and matching HLA type were provided by public TCR beta signatures.

Trimming left V 5 bases short and J 5 bases short, with 10 bases between. The CDR3 has 13 amino acids. Germline CDR1 is MNHNS and CDR2 is SASEGT. TCRdb redid the calling of the reads with MiXCR, one entry per CDR3 protein. The sample lists hundreds of thousands of distinct CDR3 sequences, 11% occurring once. At least ten counts were recorded for this clonotype. Its antigen is as yet unknown. Points from the study as a whole: Totalled public TCR beta family frequency picked out people who carried CMV plus the relevant HLA. Clonotypes of TCR beta that were HLA-C-restricted and CMV-specific dominated the ex vivo response.

This clonotype was obtained from a human donor in good health (CMV status not recorded). Some clones in this sample may be carry-over from other donors' samples. V usage is TRBV6-1 and J usage is TRBJ2-1; D is tentatively TRBD1 or TRBD2 (5 bases each). The source material was PBMCs. Here the CDR3 reads CASSWDGNNEQFF. CDR3 nucleotides: TGTGCCAGCAGTTGGGACGGGAACAATGAGCAGTTCTTC.